This T cell receptor (beta chain) comes out of a study of blood T cell repertoires in COVID-19. Study-level background: Spain, Italy and the United States supplied samples that represented acute and convalescent COVID-19.

The V segment lost 6 bases and the J segment 3 bases; nucleotides outside the gene matches: 11. Germline V CDR1 and CDR2: SGHTA, FQGNSA. This CDR3 is built from 15 residues. Original data processing: Estimation of nucleated cell counts was performed using reference gene primer amplification. The assay was immunoSEQ multiplex PCR, and TCRdb's table has in-frame clones only and misses some. The D gene and trimming were derived from the DNA, and the V and J assignments and clone size from that table. The sample lists 150,000 to 200,000 clones, roughly nine tenths occurring once. This sequence joins TRBV7-2 and TRBJ2-7, with 7 bases fitting TRBD2. Sequences were obtained from peripheral blood. This TCR was recovered from a man aged 65 to 79 with active or convalescent COVID-19. The DNA for the CDR3 is TGTGCCAGCAGACCAGCGGGGTCAGGGAGCTACGAGCAGTACTTC. Amino acids: CASRPAGSGSYEQYF.